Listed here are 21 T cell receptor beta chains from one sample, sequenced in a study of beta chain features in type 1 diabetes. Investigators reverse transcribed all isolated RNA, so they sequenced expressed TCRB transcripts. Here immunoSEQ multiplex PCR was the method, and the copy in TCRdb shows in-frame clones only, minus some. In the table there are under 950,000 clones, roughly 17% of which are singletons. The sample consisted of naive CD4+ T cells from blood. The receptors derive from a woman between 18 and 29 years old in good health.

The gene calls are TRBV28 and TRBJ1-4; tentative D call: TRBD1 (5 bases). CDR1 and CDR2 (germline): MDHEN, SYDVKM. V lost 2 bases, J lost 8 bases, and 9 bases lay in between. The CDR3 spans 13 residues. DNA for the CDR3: TGTGCCAGCAGTTTAGGGGGGGAGGAAAAACTGTTTTTT. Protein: CASSLGGEEKLFF. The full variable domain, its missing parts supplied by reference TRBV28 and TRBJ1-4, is DVKVTQSSRYLVKRTGEKVFLECVQDMDHENMFWYRQDPGLGLRLIYFSYDVKMKEKGDIPEGYSVSREKKERFSLILESASTNQTSMYLCASSLGGEEKLFFGSGTQLSVL.

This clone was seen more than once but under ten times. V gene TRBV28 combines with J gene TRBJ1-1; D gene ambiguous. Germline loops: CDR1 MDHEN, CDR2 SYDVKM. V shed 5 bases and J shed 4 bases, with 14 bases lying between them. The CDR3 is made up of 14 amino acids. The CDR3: CASSLDSRSTEAFF. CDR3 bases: TGTGCCAGCAGTCTGGACTCCCGAAGCACTGAAGCTTTCTTT. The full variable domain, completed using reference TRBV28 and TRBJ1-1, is DVKVTQSSRYLVKRTGEKVFLECVQDMDHENMFWYRQDPGLGLRLIYFSYDVKMKEKGDIPEGYSVSREKKERFSLILESASTNQTSMYLCASSLDSRSTEAFFGQGTRLTVV.

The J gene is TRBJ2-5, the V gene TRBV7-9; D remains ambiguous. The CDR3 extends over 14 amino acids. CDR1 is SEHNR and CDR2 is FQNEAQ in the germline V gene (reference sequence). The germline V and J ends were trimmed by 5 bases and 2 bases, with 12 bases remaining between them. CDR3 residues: CASSLDFGQETQYF. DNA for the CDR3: TGTGCCAGCAGCCTCGACTTTGGGCAAGAGACCCAGTACTTC.

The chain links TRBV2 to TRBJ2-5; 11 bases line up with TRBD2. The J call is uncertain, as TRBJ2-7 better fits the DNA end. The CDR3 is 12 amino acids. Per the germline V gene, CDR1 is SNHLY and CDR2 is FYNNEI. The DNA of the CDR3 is TGTGCCAGCAAGGGACTAGCGGCCGAGCAGTACTTC. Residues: CASKGLAAEQYF.

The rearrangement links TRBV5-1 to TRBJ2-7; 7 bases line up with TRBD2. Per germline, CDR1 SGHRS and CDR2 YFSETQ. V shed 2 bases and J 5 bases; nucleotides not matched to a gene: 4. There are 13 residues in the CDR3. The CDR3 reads CASSFAGVDEQYF. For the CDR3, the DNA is TGCGCCAGCAGCTTTGCGGGAGTCGACGAGCAGTACTTC.

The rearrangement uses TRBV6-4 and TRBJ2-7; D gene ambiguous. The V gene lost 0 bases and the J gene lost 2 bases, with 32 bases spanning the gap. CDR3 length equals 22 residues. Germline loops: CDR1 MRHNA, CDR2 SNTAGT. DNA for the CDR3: TGTGCCAGCAGTGACTCGATCGGGCCAAATCCTACGAGCAGTACTACGACCTACGAGCAGTACTTC. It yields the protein CASSDSIGPNPTSSTTTYEQYF.

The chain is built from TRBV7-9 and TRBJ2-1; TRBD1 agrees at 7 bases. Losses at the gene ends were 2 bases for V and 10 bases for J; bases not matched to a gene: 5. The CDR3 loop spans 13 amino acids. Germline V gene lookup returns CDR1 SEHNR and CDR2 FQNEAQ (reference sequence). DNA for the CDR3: TGTGCCAGCAGCTTAACCAGGGGGAAGGAGCAGTTCTTC. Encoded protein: CASSLTRGKEQFF.

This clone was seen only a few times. The CDR3 DNA follows: TGTGCCAGCAGCTTTCTTTACGGAAACACCATATATTTT. Translation: CASSFLYGNTIYF. The chain links TRBV7-2 to TRBJ1-3; no firm D call. Germline assignment: CDR1 SGHTA and CDR2 FQGNSA. The CDR3 is made up of 13 amino acids. Trimming pared 3 bases from V and 4 bases from J, leaving 7 bases between.

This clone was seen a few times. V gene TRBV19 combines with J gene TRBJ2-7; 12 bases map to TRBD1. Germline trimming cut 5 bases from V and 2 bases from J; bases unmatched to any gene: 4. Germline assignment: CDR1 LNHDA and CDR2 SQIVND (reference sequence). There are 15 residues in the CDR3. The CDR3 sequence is CASSVRDRGPYEQYF. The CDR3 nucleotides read TGTGCCAGTAGTGTCCGGGACAGGGGGCCCTACGAGCAGTACTTC.

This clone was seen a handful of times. CDR3: CASSLGGTSGIRLKTQYF. The CDR3 DNA follows: TGTGCCAGCAGCTTAGGAGGGACTAGCGGGATAAGGCTAAAGACCCAGTACTTC. J is TRBJ2-5 and V is TRBV7-6, with 13 bases that match TRBD2. V lost 1 base, J lost 6 bases, and 11 bases stayed unmatched. The CDR3 sequence is 18 residues long. The germline V gene has CDR1 SGHVS and CDR2 FNYEAQ. The full variable domain, completed using reference TRBV7-6 and TRBJ2-5, is GAGVSQSPRYKVTKRGQDVALRCDPISGHVSLYWYRQALGQGPEFLTYFNYEAQQDKSGLPNDRFSAERPEGSISTLTIQRTEQRDSAMYRCASSLGGTSGIRLKTQYFGPGTRLLVL.

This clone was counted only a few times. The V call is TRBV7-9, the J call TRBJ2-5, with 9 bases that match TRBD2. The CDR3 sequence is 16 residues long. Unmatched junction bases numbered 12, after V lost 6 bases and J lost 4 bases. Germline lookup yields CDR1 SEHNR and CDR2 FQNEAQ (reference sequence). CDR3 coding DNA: TGTGCCAGCAGTCCCGACGAATATAGCGGGAGAGAGACCCAGTACTTC. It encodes CASSPDEYSGRETQYF. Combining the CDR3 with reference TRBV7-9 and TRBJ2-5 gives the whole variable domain DTGVSQNPRHKITKRGQNVTFRCDPISEHNRLYWYRQTLGQGPEFLTYFQNEAQLEKSRLLSDRFSAERPKGSFSTLEIQRTEQGDSAMYLCASSPDEYSGRETQYFGPGTRLLVL.

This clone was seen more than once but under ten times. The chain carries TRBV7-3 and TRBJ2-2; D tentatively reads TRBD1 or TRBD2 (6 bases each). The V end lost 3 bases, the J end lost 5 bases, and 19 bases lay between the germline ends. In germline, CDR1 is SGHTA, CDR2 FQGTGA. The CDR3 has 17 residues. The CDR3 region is CASSLGGLAPGTGELFF. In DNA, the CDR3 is TGTGCCAGCAGCTTGGGGGGCCTGGCCCCGGGGACCGGGGAGCTGTTTTTT. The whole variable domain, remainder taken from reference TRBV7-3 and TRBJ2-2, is GAGVSQTPSNKVTEKGKYVELRCDPISGHTALYWYRQSLGQGPEFLIYFQGTGAADDSGLPNDRFFAVRPEGSVSTLKIQRTERGDSAVYLCASSLGGLAPGTGELFFGEGSRLTVL.

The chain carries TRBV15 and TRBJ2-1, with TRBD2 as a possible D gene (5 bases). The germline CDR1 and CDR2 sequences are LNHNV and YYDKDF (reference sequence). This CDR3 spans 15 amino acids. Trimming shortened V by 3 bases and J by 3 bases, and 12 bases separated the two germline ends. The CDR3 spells CATSRRTGYYNEQFF. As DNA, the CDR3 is TGTGCCACCAGCAGGAGGACGGGGTACTACAATGAGCAGTTCTTC.

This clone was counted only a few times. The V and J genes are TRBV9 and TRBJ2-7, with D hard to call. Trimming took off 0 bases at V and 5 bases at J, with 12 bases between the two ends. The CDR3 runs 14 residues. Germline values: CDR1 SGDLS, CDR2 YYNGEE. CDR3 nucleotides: TGTGCCAGCAGCGTAGGCGCCCTTCTACACGAGCAGTACTTC. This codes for CASSVGALLHEQYF.

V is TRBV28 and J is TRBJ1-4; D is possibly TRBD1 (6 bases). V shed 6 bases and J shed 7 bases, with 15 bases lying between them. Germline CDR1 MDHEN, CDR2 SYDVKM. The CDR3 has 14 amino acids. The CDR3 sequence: CASSTRDNGEKLFF. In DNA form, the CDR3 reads TGTGCCAGCAGCACTCGGGACAACGGTGAAAAACTGTTTTTT.

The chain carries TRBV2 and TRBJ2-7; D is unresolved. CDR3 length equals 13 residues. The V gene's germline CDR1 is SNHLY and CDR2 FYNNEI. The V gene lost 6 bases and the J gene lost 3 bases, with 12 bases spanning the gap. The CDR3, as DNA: TGTGCCAGCAGCAAGACACCTGGCTACGAGCAGTACTTC. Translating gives CASSKTPGYEQYF.

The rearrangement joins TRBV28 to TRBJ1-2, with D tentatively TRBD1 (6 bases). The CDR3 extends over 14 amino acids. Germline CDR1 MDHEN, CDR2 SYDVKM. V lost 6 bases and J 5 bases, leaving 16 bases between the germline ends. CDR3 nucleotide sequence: TGTGCCAGCAGCCTGGACAGCCTACCATATGGCTACACCTTC. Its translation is CASSLDSLPYGYTF.

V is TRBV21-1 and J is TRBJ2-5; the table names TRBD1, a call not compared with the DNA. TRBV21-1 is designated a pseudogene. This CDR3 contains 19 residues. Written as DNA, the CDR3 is TGTGCCACCCCGGACAGGGTTTGGGGTCTTGCACGGGGCGGGGAGACCCAGTACTTC. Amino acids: CATPDRVWGLARGGETQYF.

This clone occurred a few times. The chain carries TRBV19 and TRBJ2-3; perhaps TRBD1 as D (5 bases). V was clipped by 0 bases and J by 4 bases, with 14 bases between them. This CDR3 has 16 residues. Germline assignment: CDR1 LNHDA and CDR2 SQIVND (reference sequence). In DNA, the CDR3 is TGTGCCAGTAGTATAGATCCCCAGGGCTGGCCAGATACGCAGTATTTT. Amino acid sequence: CASSIDPQGWPDTQYF.

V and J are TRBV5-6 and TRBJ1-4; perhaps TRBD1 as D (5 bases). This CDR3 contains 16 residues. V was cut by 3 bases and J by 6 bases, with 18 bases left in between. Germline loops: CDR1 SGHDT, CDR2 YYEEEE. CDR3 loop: CASSYGPQGVYEKLFF. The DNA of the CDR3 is TGTGCCAGCAGCTATGGTCCCCAGGGTGTCTATGAAAAACTGTTTTTT. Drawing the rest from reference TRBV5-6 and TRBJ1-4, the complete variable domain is DAGVTQSPTHLIKTRGQQVTLRCSPKSGHDTVSWYQQALGQGPQFIFQYYEEEERQRGNFPDRFSGHQFPNYSSELNVNALLLGDSALYLCASSYGPQGVYEKLFFGSGTQLSVL.

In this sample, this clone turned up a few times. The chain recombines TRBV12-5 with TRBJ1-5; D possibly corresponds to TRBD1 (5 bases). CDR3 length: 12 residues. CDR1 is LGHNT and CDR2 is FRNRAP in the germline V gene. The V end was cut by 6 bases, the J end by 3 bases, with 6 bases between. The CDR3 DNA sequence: TGTGCTAGTGGCAGGGACAATCAGCCCCAGCATTTT. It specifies CASGRDNQPQHF. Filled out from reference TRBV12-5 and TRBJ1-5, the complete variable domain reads DARVTQTPRHKVTEMGQEVTMRCQPILGHNTVFWYRQTMMQGLELLAYFRNRAPLDDSGMPKDRFSAEMPDATLATLKIQPSEPRDSAVYFCASGRDNQPQHFGDGTRLSIL.